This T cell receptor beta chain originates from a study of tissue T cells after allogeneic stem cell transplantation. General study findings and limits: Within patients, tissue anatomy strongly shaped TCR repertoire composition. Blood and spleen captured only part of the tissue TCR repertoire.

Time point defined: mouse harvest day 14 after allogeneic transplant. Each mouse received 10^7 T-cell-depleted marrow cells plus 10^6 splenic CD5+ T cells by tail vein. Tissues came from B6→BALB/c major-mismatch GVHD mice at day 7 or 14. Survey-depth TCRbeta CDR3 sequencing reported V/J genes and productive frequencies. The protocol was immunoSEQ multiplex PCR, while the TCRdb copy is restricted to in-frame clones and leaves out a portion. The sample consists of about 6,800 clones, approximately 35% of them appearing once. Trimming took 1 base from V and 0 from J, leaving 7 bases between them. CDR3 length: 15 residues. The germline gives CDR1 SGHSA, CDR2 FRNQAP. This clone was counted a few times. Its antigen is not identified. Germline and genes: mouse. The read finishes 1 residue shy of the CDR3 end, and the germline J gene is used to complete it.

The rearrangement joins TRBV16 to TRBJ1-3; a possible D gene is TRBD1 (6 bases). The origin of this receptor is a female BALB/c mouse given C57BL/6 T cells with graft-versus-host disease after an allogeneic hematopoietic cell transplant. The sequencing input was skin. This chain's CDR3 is CASSLGQVSGNTLYF. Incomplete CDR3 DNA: TGTGCAAGCAGCTTAGGACAGGTTTCTGGAAATACGCTCTAT.